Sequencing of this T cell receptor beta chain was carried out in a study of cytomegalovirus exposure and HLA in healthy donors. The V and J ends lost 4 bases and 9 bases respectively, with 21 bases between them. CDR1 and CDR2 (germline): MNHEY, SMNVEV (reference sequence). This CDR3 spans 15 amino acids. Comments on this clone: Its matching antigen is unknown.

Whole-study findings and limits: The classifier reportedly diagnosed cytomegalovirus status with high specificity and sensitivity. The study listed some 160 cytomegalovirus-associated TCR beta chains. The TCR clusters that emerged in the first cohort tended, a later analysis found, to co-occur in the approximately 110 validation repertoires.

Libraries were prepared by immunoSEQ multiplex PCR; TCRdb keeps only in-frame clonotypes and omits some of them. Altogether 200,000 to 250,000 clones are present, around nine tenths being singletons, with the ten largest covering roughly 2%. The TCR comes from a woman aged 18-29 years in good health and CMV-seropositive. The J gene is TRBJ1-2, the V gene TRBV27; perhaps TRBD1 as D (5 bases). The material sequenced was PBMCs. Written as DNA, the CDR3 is TGTGCCAGCAGTTCCCCAGGGAAGGGAGGGGCGAGCTACACCTTC. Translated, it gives CASSSPGKGGASYTF.